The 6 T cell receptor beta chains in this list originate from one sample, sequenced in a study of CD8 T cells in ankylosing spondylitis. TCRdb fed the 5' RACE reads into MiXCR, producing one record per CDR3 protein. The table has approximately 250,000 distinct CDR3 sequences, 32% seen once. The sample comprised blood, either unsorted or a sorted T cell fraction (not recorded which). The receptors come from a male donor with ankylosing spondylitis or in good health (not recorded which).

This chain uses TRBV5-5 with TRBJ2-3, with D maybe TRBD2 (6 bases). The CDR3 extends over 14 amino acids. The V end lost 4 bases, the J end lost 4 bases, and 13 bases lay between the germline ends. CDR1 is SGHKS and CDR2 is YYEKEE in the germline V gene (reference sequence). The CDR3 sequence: CASSTGSPPDTQYF. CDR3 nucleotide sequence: TGTGCCAGCAGCACCGGGAGCCCCCCAGATACGCAGTATTTT.

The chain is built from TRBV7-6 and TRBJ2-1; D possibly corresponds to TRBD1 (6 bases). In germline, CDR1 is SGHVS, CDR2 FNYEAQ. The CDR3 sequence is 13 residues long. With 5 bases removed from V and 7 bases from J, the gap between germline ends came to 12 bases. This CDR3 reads CASSGQRENEQFF. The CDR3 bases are TGTGCCAGCAGCGGACAGAGAGAGAATGAGCAGTTCTTC.

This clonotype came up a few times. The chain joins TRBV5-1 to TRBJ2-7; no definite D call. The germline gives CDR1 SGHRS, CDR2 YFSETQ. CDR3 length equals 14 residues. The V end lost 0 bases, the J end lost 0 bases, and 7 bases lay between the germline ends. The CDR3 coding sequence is TGCGCCAGCAGCTTGGGGGATGCCTCCTACGAGCAGTACTTC. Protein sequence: CASSLGDASYEQYF. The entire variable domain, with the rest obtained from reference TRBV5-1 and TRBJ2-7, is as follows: KAGVTQTPRYLIKTRGQQVTLSCSPISGHRSVSWYQQTPGQGLQFLFEYFSETQRNKGNFPGRFSGRQFSNSRSEMNVSTLELGDSALYLCASSLGDASYEQYFGPGTRLTVT.

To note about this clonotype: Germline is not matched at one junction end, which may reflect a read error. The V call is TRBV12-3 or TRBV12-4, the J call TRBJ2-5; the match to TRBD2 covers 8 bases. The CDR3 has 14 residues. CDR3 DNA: TGTGCCAGCACTTTACGGGGGGGCCAAGAGACCCAGTACTTC. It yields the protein CASTLRGGQETQYF.

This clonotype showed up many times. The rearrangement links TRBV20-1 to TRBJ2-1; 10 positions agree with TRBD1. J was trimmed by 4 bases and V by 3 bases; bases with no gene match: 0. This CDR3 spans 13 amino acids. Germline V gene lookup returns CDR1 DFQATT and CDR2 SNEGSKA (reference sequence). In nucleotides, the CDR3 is TGCAGTGCTAGGGACAGGGGGTACAATGAGCAGTTCTTC. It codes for CSARDRGYNEQFF.

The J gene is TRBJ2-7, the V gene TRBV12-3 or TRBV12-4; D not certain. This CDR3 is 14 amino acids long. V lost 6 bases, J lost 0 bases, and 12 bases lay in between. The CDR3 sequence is CASSRQAASYEQYF. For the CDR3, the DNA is TGTGCCAGCAGCCGCCAGGCTGCCTCCTACGAGCAGTACTTC.